This T cell receptor beta chain was recorded in a study of blood T cell repertoires in COVID-19. V shed 3 bases, J shed 3 bases, and the junction held 4 bases outside the gene matches. Germline-derived CDR1 and CDR2 are ENHRY and SYGVKD. The CDR3 is made up of 15 amino acids. The assay was immunoSEQ multiplex PCR, and TCRdb's table has in-frame clones only and misses some. This sample has 150,000 to 200,000 clones, with approximately 88% found just once. The TCR originated in a woman aged 18-35 years who had recovered from COVID-19. The specimen sequenced was PBMCs or T cells enriched from blood (not recorded which). This chain uses TRBV10-3 with TRBJ2-2, with TRBD1 matching over 7 bases. The CDR3 is CAISDNRGDTGELFF. The DNA of the CDR3 is TGTGCCATCAGTGATAACAGGGGTGACACCGGGGAGCTGTTTTTT.